This T cell receptor beta chain was found in a study of OX40 agonist ivuxolimab in advanced cancers. Overall study context: Treatment of patients was with ivuxolimab, an agonistic anti-OX40 (CD134) antibody.

V lost 5 bases, J lost 2 bases, and 5 bases lay in between. Germline CDR1 is LNHDA and CDR2 is SQIVND (reference sequence). The CDR3 sequence is 12 residues long. With respect to this clone: Antigen: not known.

The repertoire was sequenced with immunoSEQ multiplex PCR; TCRdb's copy has only in-frame clones and lacks some. The data show about 62,000 clones, with 80% to 95% seen just once and 13% held by the top ten. Points from the study as a whole: The study found that CD8+ T cells averaged more expanded clones than CD4+. Still undetermined is the antigen specificity of the expanded peripheral T cells. Low normalized T-cell clonal expansion also characterized some of the nonresponders.

This material consisted of CD4+ or CD8+ T cells sorted from blood, taken in a trial of the OX40 agonist ivuxolimab. This TCR came from an adult with an advanced solid tumor such as melanoma, head and neck, liver or kidney cancer. The chain has TRBV19 and TRBJ2-3; D gene uncertain. CDR3 residues: CASSGLTDTQYF. The DNA of the CDR3 is TGTGCCAGTAGTGGCCTCACAGATACGCAGTATTTT.